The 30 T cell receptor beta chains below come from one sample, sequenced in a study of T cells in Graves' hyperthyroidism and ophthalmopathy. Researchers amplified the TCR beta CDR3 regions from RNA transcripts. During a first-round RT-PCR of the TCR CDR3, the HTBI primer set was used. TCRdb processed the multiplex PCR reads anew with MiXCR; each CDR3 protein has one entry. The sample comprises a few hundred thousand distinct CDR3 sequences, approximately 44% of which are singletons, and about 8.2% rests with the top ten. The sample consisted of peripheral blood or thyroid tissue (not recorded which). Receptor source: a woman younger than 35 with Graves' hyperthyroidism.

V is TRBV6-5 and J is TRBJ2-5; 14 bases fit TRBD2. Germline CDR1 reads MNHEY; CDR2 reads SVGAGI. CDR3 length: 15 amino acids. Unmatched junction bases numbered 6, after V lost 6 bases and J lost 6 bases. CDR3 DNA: TGTGCCAGCAGCCCGGGACTAGCGGGAGAAAAGACCCAGTACTTC. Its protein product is CASSPGLAGEKTQYF.

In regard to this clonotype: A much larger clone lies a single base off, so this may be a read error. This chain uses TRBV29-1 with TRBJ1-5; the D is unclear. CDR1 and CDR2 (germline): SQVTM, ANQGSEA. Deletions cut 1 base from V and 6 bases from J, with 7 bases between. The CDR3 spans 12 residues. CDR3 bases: TGCAGCGTTGAAGGGGCGGGTCAGCCCCAGCATTTT. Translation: CSVEGAGQPQHF. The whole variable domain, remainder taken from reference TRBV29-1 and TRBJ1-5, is SAVISQKPSRDICQRGTSLTIQCQVDSQVTMMFWYRQQPGQSLTLIATANQGSEATYESGFVIDKFPISRPNLTFSTLTVSNMSPEDSSIYLCSVEGAGQPQHFGDGTRLSIL.

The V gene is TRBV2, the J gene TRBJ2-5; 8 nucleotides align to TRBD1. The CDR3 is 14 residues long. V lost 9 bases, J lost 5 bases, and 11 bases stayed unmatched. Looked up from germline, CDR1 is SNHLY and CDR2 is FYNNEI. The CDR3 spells CASRGTGLGETQYF. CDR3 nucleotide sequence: TGTGCCAGTCGGGGGACAGGTCTGGGGGAGACCCAGTACTTC.

CDR3 protein: CASSARGGGGTGELFF. CDR3 coding DNA: TGTGCCAGCAGCGCGAGGGGAGGCGGGGGCACCGGGGAGCTGTTTTTT. The chain is built from TRBV7-8 and TRBJ2-2; 7 bases are a match to TRBD2. This CDR3 region has 16 residues. The V segment lost 5 bases and the J segment 4 bases; nucleotides outside the gene matches: 10. Germline loops: CDR1 SGHVS, CDR2 FQNEAQ.

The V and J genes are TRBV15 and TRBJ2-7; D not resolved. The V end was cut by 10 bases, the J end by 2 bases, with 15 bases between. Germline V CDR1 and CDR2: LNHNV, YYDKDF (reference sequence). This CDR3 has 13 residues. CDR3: CASSWSPAYEQYF. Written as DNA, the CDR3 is TGTGCCAGTAGTTGGAGTCCGGCCTACGAGCAGTACTTC.

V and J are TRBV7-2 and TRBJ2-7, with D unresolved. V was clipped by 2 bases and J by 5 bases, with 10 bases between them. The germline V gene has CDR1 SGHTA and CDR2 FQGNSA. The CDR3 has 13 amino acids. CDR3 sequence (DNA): TGTGCCAGCAGCTTAAGCCCCGCGGACGAGCAGTACTTC. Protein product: CASSLSPADEQYF. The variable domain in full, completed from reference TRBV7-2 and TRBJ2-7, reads GAGVSQSPSNKVTEKGKDVELRCDPISGHTALYWYRQSLGQGLEFLIYFQGNSAPDKSGLPSDRFSAERTGGSVSTLTIQRTQQEDSAVYLCASSLSPADEQYFGPGTRLTVT.

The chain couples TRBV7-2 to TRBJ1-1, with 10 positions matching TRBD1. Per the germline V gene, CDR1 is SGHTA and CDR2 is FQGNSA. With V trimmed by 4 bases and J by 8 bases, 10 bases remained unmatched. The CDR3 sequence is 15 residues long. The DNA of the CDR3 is TGTGCCAGCAGCTCACCGACAGGGGGCGGGGGGGAAGCTTTCTTT. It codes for CASSSPTGGGGEAFF.

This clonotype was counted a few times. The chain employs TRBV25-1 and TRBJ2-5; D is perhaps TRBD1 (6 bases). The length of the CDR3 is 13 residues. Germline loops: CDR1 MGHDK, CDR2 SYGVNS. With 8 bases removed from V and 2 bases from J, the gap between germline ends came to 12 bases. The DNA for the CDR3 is TGTGCCAGCCGACGGGACACTCAAGAGACCCAGTACTTC. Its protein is CASRRDTQETQYF.

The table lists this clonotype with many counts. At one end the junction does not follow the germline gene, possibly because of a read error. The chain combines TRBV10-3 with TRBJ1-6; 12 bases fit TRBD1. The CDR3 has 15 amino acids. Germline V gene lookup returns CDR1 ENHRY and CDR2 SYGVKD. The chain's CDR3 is CASSTTGTGGSPLHF. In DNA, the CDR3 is TGTGCCAGCAGTACCACCGGGACAGGGGGCTCACCCCTCCACTTT.

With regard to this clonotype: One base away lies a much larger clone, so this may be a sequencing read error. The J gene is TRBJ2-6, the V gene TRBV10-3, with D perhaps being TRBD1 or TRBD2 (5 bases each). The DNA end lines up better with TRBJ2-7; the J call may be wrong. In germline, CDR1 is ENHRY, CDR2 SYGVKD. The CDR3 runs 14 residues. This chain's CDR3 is CAITSGQRGYEQYF. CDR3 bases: TGTGCCATCACTTCAGGGCAGAGGGGATACGAGCAGTACTTC.

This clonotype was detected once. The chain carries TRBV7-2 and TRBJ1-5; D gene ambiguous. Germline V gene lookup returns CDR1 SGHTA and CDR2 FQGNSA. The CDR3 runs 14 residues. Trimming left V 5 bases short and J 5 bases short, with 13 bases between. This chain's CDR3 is CASSPPQRDQPQHF. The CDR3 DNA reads TGTGCCAGCAGCCCCCCCCAGAGGGATCAGCCCCAGCATTTT.

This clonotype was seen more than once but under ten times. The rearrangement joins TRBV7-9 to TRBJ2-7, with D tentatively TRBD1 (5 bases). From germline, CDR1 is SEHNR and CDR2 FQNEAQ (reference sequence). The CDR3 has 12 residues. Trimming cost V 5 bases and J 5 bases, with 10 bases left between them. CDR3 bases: TGTGCCAGCAGCACTCAAGGGGACGAGCAGTACTTC. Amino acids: CASSTQGDEQYF.

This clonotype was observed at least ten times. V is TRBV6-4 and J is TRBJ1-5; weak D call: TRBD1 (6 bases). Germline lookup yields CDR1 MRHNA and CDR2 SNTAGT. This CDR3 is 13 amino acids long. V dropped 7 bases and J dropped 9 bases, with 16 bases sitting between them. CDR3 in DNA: TGTGCCAGCAACCTCTGGACAGTGCGGCCCCAGCATTTT. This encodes CASNLWTVRPQHF.

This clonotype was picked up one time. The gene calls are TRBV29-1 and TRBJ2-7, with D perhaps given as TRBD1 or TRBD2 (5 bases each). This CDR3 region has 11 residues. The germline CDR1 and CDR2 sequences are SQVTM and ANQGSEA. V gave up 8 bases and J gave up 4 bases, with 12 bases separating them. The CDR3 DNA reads TGCAGCAGAGGGGTAGGGTACGAGCAGTACTTC. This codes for CSRGVGYEQYF.

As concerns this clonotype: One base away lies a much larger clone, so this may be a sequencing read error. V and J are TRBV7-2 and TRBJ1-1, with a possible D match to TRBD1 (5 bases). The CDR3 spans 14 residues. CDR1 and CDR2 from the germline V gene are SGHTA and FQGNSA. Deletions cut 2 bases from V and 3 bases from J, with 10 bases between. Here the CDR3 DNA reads TGTGCCAGCAGCTTATCGTGGGGGTACACTGAAGCTTTCTTT. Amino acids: CASSLSWGYTEAFF.

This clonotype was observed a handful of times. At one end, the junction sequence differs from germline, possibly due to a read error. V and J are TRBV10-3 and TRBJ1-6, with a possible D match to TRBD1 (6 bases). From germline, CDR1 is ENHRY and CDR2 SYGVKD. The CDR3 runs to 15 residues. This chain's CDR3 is CASSVAGVHNSPLHF. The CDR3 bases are TGTGCCAGCAGTGTCGCAGGGGTACATAATTCACCCCTCCACTTT.

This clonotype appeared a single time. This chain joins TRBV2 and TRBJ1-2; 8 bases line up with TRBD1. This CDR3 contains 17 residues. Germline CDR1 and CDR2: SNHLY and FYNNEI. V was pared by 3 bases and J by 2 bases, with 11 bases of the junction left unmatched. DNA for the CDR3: TGTGCCAGCAGTGATACGATCGACAGGGGAAAGAACTATGGCTACACCTTC. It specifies CASSDTIDRGKNYGYTF.

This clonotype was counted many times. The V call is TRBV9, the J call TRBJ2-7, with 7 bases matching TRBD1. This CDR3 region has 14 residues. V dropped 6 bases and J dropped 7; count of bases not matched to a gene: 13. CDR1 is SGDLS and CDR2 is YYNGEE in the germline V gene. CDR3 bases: TGTGCCAGCACCCCTCCGGGACAGCCCTGGGAGCAGTACTTC. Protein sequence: CASTPPGQPWEQYF. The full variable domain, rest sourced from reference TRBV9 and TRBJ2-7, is DSGVTQTPKHLITATGQRVTLRCSPRSGDLSVYWYQQSLDQGLQFLIQYYNGEERAKGNILERFSAQQFPDLHSELNLSSLELGDSALYFCASTPPGQPWEQYFGPGTRLTVT.

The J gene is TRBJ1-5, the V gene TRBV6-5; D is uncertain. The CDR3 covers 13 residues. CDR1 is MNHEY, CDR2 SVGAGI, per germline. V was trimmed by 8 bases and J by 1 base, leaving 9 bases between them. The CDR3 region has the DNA TGTGCCAGCTGTGACGGGAGCAATCAGCCCCAGCATTTT. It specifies CASCDGSNQPQHF.

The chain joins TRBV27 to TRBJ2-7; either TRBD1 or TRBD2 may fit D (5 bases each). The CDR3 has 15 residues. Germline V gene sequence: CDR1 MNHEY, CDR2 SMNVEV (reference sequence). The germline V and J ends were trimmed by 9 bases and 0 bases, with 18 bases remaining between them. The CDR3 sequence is CASRGRGYLSYEQYF. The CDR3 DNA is TGTGCCAGTAGGGGTCGAGGGTACCTCTCCTACGAGCAGTACTTC.

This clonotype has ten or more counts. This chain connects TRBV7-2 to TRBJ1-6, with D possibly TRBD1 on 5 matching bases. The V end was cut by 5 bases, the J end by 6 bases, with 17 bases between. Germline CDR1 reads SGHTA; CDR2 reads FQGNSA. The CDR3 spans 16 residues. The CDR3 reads CASSQYGVGGNSPLHF. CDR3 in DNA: TGTGCCAGCAGCCAGTATGGGGTGGGGGGTAATTCACCCCTCCACTTT.

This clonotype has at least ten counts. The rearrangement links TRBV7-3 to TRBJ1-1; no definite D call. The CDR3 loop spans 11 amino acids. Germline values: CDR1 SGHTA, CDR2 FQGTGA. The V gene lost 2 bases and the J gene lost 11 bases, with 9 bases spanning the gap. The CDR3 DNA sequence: TGTGCCAGCAGCTTAGCGTTTGGGGCTTTCTTT. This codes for CASSLAFGAFF.

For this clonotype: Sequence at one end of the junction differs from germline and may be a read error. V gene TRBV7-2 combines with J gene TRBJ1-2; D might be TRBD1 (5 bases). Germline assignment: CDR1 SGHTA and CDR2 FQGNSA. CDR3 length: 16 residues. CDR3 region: CASSRGTAPSNYGCTF. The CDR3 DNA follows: TGTGCCAGCAGCCGGGGGACCGCACCGTCTAACTATGGCTGCACCTTC.

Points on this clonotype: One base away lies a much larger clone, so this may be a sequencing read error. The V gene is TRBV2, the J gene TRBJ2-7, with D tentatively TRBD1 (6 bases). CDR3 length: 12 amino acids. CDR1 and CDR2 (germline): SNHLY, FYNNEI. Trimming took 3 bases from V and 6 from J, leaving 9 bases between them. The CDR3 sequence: CASSEVGAEQYF. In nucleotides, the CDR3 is TGTGCCAGCAGTGAGGTGGGGGCCGAGCAGTACTTC.

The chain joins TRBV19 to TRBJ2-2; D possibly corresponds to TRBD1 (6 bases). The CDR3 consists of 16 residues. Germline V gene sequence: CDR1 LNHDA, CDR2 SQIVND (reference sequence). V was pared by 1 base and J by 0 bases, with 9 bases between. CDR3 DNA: TGTGCCAGTAGTATAGTAGGGGGAACGAACACCGGGGAGCTGTTTTTT. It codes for CASSIVGGTNTGELFF.

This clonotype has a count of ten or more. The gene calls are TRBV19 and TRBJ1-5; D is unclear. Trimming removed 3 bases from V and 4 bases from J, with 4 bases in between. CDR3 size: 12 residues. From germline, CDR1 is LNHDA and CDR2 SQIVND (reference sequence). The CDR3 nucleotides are TGTGCCAGTAGTATCCTAAATCAGCCCCAGCATTTT. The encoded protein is CASSILNQPQHF.

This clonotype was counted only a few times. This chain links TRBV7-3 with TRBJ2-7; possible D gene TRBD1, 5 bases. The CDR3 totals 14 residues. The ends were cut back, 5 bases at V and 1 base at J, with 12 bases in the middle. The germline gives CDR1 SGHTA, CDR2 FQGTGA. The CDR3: CASSSLAGSYEQYF. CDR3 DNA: TGTGCCAGCAGCAGTCTGGCAGGGTCCTACGAGCAGTACTTC.

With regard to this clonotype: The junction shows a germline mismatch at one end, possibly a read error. The CDR3: CASSPNSGLSF. Written as DNA, the CDR3 is TGTGCCAGTAGTCCCAATAGTGGACTCTCCTTC. The V call is TRBV19, the J call TRBJ1-2, with D hard to call. Germline-derived CDR1 and CDR2 are LNHDA and SQIVND (reference sequence). There are 11 residues in the CDR3.

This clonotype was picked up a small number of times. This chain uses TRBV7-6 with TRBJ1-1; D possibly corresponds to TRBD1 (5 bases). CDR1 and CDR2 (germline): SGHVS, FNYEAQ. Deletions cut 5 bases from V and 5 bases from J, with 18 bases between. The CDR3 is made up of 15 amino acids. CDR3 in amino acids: CASSPSVGERTEAFF. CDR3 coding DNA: TGTGCCAGCAGCCCTAGCGTGGGGGAAAGGACTGAAGCTTTCTTT. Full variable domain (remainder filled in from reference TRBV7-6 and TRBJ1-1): GAGVSQSPRYKVTKRGQDVALRCDPISGHVSLYWYRQALGQGPEFLTYFNYEAQQDKSGLPNDRFSAERPEGSISTLTIQRTEQRDSAMYRCASSPSVGERTEAFFGQGTRLTVV.

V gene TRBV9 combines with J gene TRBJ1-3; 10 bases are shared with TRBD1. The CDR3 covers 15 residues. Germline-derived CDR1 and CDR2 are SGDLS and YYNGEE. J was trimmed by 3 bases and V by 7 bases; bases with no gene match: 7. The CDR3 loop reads CASGDRGRVGNTIYF. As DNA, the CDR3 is TGTGCCAGCGGGGACAGGGGAAGGGTTGGAAACACCATATATTTT.